The clone carrying this T cell receptor (beta chain) was recorded at least ten times. What it recognizes is unknown. The data were obtained in a study of CD8 T cells in ankylosing spondylitis. General study results and limits: Disease-linked clones reportedly showed significant enrichment in matched ankylosing spondylitis synovial fluid. Blood from ankylosing spondylitis patients appeared to carry a characteristic roughly eight-variant TCR beta motif.

This CDR3 spans 15 amino acids. The V and J ends lost 7 bases and 7 bases, in that order; junction bases with no gene match: 12. As the method for making TCR beta libraries, quantitative 5'-RACE with molecular barcodes was used. MiXCR, applied by TCRdb to the 5' RACE reads, yields one record per CDR3 protein. The sample lists some 250,000 distinct CDR3 sequences; 8% to 9.5% were seen once. This clonotype originated in a male donor with ankylosing spondylitis or in good health (not recorded which). Sequences were obtained from blood, either unsorted or a sorted T cell fraction (not recorded which). This chain connects TRBV12-3 or TRBV12-4 to TRBJ2-1, with TRBD1 matching 8 bases. CDR3 nucleotide sequence: TGTGCCAGCACCCCCCGGGACAGGCCATTTAATGAGCAGTTCTTC. Translated: CASTPRDRPFNEQFF.